Below are 13 T cell receptor beta chains sequenced from a single sample in a study of T-cell reconstitution after alpha-beta-depleted transplantation in children. The TCRbeta library was prepared with unique molecular identifiers. TCRdb fed the PCR reads into MiXCR, producing one record per CDR3 protein. The table shows some 490,000 distinct CDR3 sequences, with about an eighth occurring only once. Sequences were derived from PBMCs from the stem cell graft donor, sampled from the stem cell graft. These receptors were taken from a human donor who donated a stem cell graft to a child with combined immunodeficiency.

There are a few counts of this clonotype. The chain has TRBV24-1 and TRBJ2-6; 8 bases map to TRBD1. CDR3 size: 17 residues. CDR1 is KGHDR, CDR2 SFDVKD, per germline. The V gene end was trimmed by 4 bases and the J gene end by 3 bases; junction bases not matched to a gene: 7. CDR3 DNA: TGTGCCACCAGTGACCCCCCGACAGGGGTTGGGGCCAACGTCCTGACTTTC. Its protein product is CATSDPPTGVGANVLTF.

This clonotype turned up a few times. The J gene is TRBJ1-1, the V gene TRBV19, with no clear D. Germline CDR1 is LNHDA and CDR2 is SQIVND (reference sequence). This CDR3 region has 14 residues. With 2 bases removed from V and 3 bases from J, the gap between germline ends came to 10 bases. Here the CDR3 reads CASSIQYSDTEAFF. CDR3 sequence (DNA): TGTGCCAGTAGTATACAGTACAGTGACACTGAAGCTTTCTTT.

The chain links TRBV10-3 to TRBJ2-3; D unresolved. In germline, CDR1 is ENHRY, CDR2 SYGVKD. The CDR3 runs to 15 residues. V was trimmed by 0 bases and J by 2 bases, leaving 9 bases between them. CDR3 bases: TGTGCCATCAGTGAGTCGAGCCACCCCACAGATACGCAGTATTTT. It encodes CAISESSHPTDTQYF.

This clonotype was counted ten times or more. For the CDR3, the DNA is TGTGCCAGCAGCAGGTCGAACGGGGCTCTGCACGAGCAGCACTTC. This sequence encodes CASSRSNGALHEQHF. The rearrangement links TRBV21-1 to TRBJ2-7; TRBD1 is the table's D call and was not checked against the DNA. TRBV21-1 is described as a pseudogene. This CDR3 region has 15 residues.

The CDR3 DNA is TGTGCCAGCAGCGAGGGAGCCACTGAAGCTTTCTTT. It translates to CASSEGATEAFF. The chain uses TRBV7-9 and TRBJ1-1, with D unresolved. The CDR3 spans 12 residues. Germline CDR1 and CDR2: SEHNR and FQNEAQ (reference sequence). The germline V and J ends were trimmed by 5 bases and 4 bases, with 8 bases remaining between them.

This clonotype came up a few times. This chain uses TRBV4-3 with TRBJ2-7; possibly TRBD2 for D (7 bases). Trimming shortened V by 4 bases and J by 3 bases, and 16 bases separated the two germline ends. This CDR3 comprises 15 residues. Germline V gene sequence: CDR1 LGHNA, CDR2 YSLEER. In DNA, the CDR3 is TGCGCCAGCAGCCCAGGTCGGGGGGCTTACTACGAGCAGTACTTC. Translating gives CASSPGRGAYYEQYF.

Worth noting for this clonotype: The CDR3 ends on some other residue instead of the conserved phenylalanine or tryptophan, so this is likely a read error. This rearrangement joins TRBV20-1 to TRBJ2-7, with D maybe TRBD1 (6 bases). Germline lookup yields CDR1 DFQATT and CDR2 SNEGSKA (reference sequence). The CDR3 sequence is 11 residues long. With 1 base removed from V and 7 bases from J, the gap between germline ends came to 8 bases. As DNA, the CDR3 is TGCAGTGCTAGAGTCAGGGGTGAGCAGTACTCC. The encoded protein is CSARVRGEQYS.

The J gene is TRBJ2-2, the V gene TRBV7-9; D remains unclear. Germline CDR1 SEHNR, CDR2 FQNEAQ (reference sequence). The V and J ends lost 3 bases and 11 bases respectively, with 7 bases between them. CDR3 length: 11 amino acids. This CDR3 reads CASSLVSELFF. The CDR3 bases are TGTGCCAGCAGCTTGGTCAGTGAGCTGTTTTTT.

This clonotype has a handful of counts. The genes are TRBV5-1 and TRBJ2-7, with TRBD2 identical over 8 bases. CDR1 SGHRS and CDR2 YFSETQ come from the germline V gene. V was pared by 6 bases and J by 6 bases, with 2 bases of the junction left unmatched. This CDR3 is 11 amino acids long. CDR3 sequence: CASTGTSEQYF. In DNA, the CDR3 is TGCGCCAGCACCGGGACTAGCGAGCAGTACTTC.

Ten or more counts support this clonotype. The J gene is TRBJ2-1, the V gene TRBV12-3 or TRBV12-4, with D uncertain. V shed 1 base and J shed 0 bases, with 7 bases lying between them. The CDR3 is 15 amino acids. CDR3 amino acids: CASSLDRSSYNEQFF. CDR3 DNA: TGTGCCAGCAGTTTAGACCGAAGCTCCTACAATGAGCAGTTCTTC.

This clonotype occurred a few times. The chain carries TRBV5-8 and TRBJ2-7; possible D gene TRBD2, 6 bases. CDR3 length: 14 amino acids. The germline CDR1 and CDR2 sequences are SGHTS and YDEGEE. Deletions cut 4 bases from V and 3 bases from J, with 14 bases between. CDR3 in amino acids: CASSLPGLHYEQYF. DNA for the CDR3: TGTGCCAGCAGCCTACCGGGACTCCACTACGAGCAGTACTTC.

Only a few counts were recorded for this clonotype. The chain combines TRBV12-3 or TRBV12-4 with TRBJ2-2, with D perhaps matching TRBD2 (5 bases). V was trimmed by 2 bases and J by 7 bases, leaving 8 bases between them. The CDR3 contains 13 residues. The CDR3 is CASSLRGFGELFF. The CDR3 DNA follows: TGTGCCAGCAGTTTACGGGGTTTCGGGGAGCTGTTTTTT.

At least ten counts were recorded for this clonotype. The chain recombines TRBV11-2 with TRBJ2-3; D perhaps matches TRBD2 (7 bases). In germline, CDR1 is SGHAT, CDR2 FQNNGV. V lost 1 base and J 3 bases, leaving 11 bases between the germline ends. The CDR3 runs to 15 residues. In DNA, the CDR3 is TGTGCCAGCAGCTTAGGGGGGGGGCGGACAGATACGCAGTATTTT. This translates into CASSLGGGRTDTQYF.